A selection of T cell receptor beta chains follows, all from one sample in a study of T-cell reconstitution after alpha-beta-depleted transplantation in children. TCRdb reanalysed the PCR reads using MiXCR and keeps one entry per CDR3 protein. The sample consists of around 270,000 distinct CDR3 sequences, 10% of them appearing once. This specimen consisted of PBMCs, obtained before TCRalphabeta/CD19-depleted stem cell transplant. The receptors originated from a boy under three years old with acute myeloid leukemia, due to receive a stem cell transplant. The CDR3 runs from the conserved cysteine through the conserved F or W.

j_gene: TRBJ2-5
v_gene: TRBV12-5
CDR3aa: CASGDSIQETQYF

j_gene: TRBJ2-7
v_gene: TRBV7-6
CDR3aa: CASSLEGSGVYEQYF

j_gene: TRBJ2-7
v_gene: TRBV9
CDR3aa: CASSVGTSGVLYEQYF

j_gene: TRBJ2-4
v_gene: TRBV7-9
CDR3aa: CASSLQGTAKNIQYF

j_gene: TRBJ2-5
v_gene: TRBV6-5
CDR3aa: CASSYSTGGVLGETQYF

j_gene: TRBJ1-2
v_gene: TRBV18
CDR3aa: CASSPEGDYGYTF

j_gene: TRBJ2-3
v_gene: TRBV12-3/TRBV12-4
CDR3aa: CASSFTNSPTDTQYF

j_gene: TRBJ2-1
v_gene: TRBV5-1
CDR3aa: CASSFPGLAGGNEQFF

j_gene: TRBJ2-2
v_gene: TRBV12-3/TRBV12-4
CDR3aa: CASSLWGQGTGELFF

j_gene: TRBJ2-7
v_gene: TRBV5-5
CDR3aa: CASSLDSGGRRQYF

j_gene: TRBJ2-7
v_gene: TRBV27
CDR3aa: CASSQGGPEYF

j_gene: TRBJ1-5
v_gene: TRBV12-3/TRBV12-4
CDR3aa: CASSLEFGQGMDQPQHF

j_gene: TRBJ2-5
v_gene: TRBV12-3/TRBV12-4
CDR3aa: CASSRTVLETQYF

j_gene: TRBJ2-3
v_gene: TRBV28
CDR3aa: CASSFHSGRVDTQYF

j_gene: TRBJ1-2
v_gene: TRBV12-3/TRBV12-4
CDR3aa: CASSLKNYGYTF

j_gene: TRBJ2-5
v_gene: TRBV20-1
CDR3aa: CSATSYRGIRETQYF

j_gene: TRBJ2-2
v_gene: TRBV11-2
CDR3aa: CASSLRRYTGELFF

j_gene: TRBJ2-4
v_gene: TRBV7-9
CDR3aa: CASSLSTDFKNIQYF